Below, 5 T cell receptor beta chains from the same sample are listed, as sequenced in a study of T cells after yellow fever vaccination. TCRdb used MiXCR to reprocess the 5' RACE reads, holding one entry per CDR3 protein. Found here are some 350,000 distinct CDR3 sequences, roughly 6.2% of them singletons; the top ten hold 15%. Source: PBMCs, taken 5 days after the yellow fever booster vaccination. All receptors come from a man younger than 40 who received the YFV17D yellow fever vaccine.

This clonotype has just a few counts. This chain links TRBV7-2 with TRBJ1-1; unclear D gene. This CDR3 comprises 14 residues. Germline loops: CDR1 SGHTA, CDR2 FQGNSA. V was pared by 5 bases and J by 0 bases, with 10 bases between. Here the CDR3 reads CASSGSTVNTEAFF. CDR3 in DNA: TGTGCCAGCAGCGGATCTACAGTGAACACTGAAGCTTTCTTT.

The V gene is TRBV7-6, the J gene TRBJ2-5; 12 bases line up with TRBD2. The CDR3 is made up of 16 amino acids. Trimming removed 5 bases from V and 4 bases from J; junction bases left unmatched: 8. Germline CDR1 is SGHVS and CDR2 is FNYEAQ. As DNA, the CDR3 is TGTGCCAGCAGCCCTCTAGCGGGAGGGCGGCGAGAGACCCAGTACTTC. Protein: CASSPLAGGRRETQYF.

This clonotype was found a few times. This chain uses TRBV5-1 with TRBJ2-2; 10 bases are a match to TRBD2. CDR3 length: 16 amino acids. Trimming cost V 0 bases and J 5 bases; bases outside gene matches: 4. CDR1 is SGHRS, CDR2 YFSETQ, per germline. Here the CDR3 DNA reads TGCGCCAGCAGCTTGGAGACTAGCGGGCGAACCGGGGAGCTGTTTTTT. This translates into CASSLETSGRTGELFF.

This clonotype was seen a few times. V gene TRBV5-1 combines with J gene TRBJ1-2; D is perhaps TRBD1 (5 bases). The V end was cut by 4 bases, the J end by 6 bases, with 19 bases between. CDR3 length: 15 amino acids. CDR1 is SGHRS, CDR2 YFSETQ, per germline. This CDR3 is CASSRPTETNHGYTF. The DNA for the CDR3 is TGCGCCAGCAGCCGCCCGACAGAGACAAACCATGGCTACACCTTC.

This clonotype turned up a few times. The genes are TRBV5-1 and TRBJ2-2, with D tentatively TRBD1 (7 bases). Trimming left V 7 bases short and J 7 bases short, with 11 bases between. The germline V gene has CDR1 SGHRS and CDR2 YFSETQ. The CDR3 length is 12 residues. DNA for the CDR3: TGCGCCAGCCGGAGGGACAGCGGGGAGCTGTTTTTT. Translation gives CASRRDSGELFF.